The TCR beta chain under discussion was sequenced for a study of tumor-infiltrating lymphocytes in glioblastoma multiforme. General study results and limits: The T cells in this sample were not sorted into functional subsets.

The CDR3 contains 14 residues. The germline CDR1 and CDR2 sequences are SGHNT and YENEEA. TCRB libraries came from RNA via three nested multiplex PCR rounds. TCRdb independently ran MiXCR on the multiplex PCR reads; one entry per CDR3 protein. Altogether over 14,000 distinct CDR3 sequences are present, around 72% being singletons, with the ten largest covering over 35%. To note about this clonotype: Its specificity is unknown. Germline and junction disagree at one end, which may indicate a read error.

The TCR sequence derives from a male donor with glioblastoma. Sequenced sample: brain tumor tissue. This rearrangement joins TRBV11-3 to TRBJ2-1; D unclear. CDR3 DNA sequence: TGCGCCAGCAGCTTAGCTGGGGCCTACAATGAGCAGTTCTTC. Translated: CASSLAGAYNEQFF.